The rows below give T cell receptor beta chains drawn from one sample of a study of cytomegalovirus exposure and HLA in healthy donors. Assay: immunoSEQ multiplex PCR; the TCRdb copy retains only in-frame clones and omits some. The profile shows over 100,000 clones, 76% of them singletons. The sequenced sample consisted of PBMCs. The receptors derive from a female donor in good health and CMV-seropositive. Each CDR3 is given with its conserved first and last residue. A D gene is named only where the DNA matches it firmly. The size of a clone is reported for some rows only, either as once, few or many, or as a class for expanded clones.

V gene	J gene	clone size	D gene	CDR3 protein	CDR3 DNA
TRBV7-2	TRBJ1-6	NA	NA	CASSLIPTRSPLHF	TGTGCCAGCAGCTTAATTCCGACAAGATCACCCCTCCACTTT
TRBV7-9	TRBJ2-7	NA	NA	CSSLGQSYEQYF	TGTTCCAGCCTGGGGCAGTCCTACGAGCAGTACTTC
TRBV6-4	TRBJ2-3	NA	TRBD2	CASQRTSGNTDTQYF	TGTGCCAGCCAACGGACTAGCGGGAACACAGATACGCAGTATTTT
TRBV7-3	TRBJ2-2	NA	NA	CASSLIQNTGELFF	TGTGCCAGCAGCTTAATTCAGAACACCGGGGAGCTGTTTTTT
TRBV18	TRBJ1-1	few	NA	CASSPITGNTEAFF	TGTGCCAGCTCACCAATTACGGGAAACACTGAAGCTTTCTTT
TRBV6-1	TRBJ1-2	NA	NA	CASTLSGKAYGYTF	TGTGCCAGCACCCTGTCAGGGAAGGCCTATGGCTACACCTTC
TRBV4-1	TRBJ1-2	NA	TRBD1	CASSQGDSYGCTF	TGCGCCAGCAGCCAGGGGGACAGCTATGGCTGCACCTTC
TRBV2	TRBJ1-2	NA	TRBD1	CASRDRGANYGYTF	TGTGCCAGCAGGGACAGGGGAGCTAACTATGGCTACACCTTC
TRBV10-1	TRBJ1-5	NA	NA	CATVQRGMISNQPQHF	TGCGCCACCGTCCAGCGGGGAATGATTAGCAATCAGCCCCAGCATTTT
TRBV18	TRBJ2-7	NA	NA	CASSRGVALSYEQYF	TGTGCCAGCTCACGGGGGGTGGCGTTATCCTACGAGCAGTACTTC
TRBV9	TRBJ2-3	NA	TRBD2	CASSYSGGSDTQYF	TGTGCCAGCAGCTATAGCGGGGGGTCAGATACGCAGTATTTT
TRBV19	TRBJ1-3	NA	NA	CASSIGQPSRNTIYF	TGTGCCAGTAGTATTGGACAACCGAGTAGAAACACCATATATTTT
TRBV18	TRBJ2-3	NA	NA	CASSPPKGLTSTDTQYF	TGTGCCAGCTCACCACCGAAGGGGCTAACGAGCACAGATACGCAGTATTTT
TRBV30	TRBJ2-2	NA	TRBD2	CAWSVQRTSGYYTGELFF	TGTGCCTGGAGTGTACAGAGGACTAGCGGTTACTACACCGGGGAGCTGTTTTTT
TRBV15	TRBJ1-5	NA	NA	CATSRVGAGSNQPQHF	TGTGCCACCAGCAGAGTGGGGGCTGGTAGCAATCAGCCCCAGCATTTT
TRBV2	TRBJ1-6	few	NA	CASSEDGRYGSPLHF	TGTGCCAGCAGTGAGGATGGGAGATATGGTTCACCCCTCCACTTT
TRBV20-1	TRBJ2-1	NA	TRBD2	CSAQLAGEQFF	TGCAGTGCCCAACTAGCGGGGGAGCAGTTCTTC
TRBV2	TRBJ1-4	NA	TRBD1	CASSEALQGAREKLFF	TGTGCCAGCAGTGAAGCGCTTCAGGGGGCACGGGAAAAACTGTTTTTT
TRBV7-9	TRBJ1-4	few	TRBD1	CASTPDRAGGEKLFF	TGTGCCAGCACACCGGACAGGGCCGGGGGTGAAAAACTGTTTTTT
TRBV5-5	TRBJ1-6	NA	NA	CASSLNSRFNSPLHF	TGTGCCAGCAGCTTGAATAGTCGGTTTAATTCACCCCTCCACTTT
TRBV7-2	TRBJ1-4	NA	TRBD1	CASSSRVDRGDEKLFF	TGTGCCAGCAGCTCGCGCGTGGACAGGGGAGATGAAAAACTGTTTTTT
TRBV6-5	TRBJ2-5	NA	NA	CASSRNQETQYF	TGTGCCAGCTCCAGAAACCAAGAGACCCAGTACTTC
TRBV4-1	TRBJ1-5	NA	NA	CASSQEVLGLSNQPQHF	TGCGCCAGCAGCCAAGAGGTGCTGGGCCTGTCCAATCAGCCCCAGCATTTT
TRBV6-5	TRBJ1-2	NA	TRBD1	CASSDATGNNYGYTF	TGTGCCAGCAGCGATGCGACAGGGAACAACTATGGCTACACCTTC
TRBV6-1	TRBJ1-5	few	NA	CASSARGNNQPQHF	TGTGCCAGCAGTGCTAGGGGAAACAATCAGCCCCAGCATTTT
TRBV5-5	TRBJ1-6	NA	TRBD1	CASSYTGQGNNSPLHF	TGTGCCAGCAGCTACACGGGACAGGGAAATAATTCACCCCTCCACTTT
TRBV5-1	TRBJ1-2	NA	NA	CASSLGHNYGYTF	TGCGCCAGCAGCTTGGGACATAACTATGGCTACACCTTC
TRBV2	TRBJ2-2	NA	TRBD1	CASSTDRENTGELFF	TGTGCCAGCAGCACAGACAGGGAAAACACCGGGGAGCTGTTTTTT
TRBV30	TRBJ2-7	NA	TRBD2	CAWSGLAGDEQYF	TGTGCCTGGAGTGGGTTAGCGGGAGACGAGCAGTACTTC
TRBV2	TRBJ2-3	NA	TRBD2	CASSDEAGVSTDTQYF	TGTGCCAGCAGTGATGAGGCGGGAGTTTCCACAGATACGCAGTATTTT